This entry lists 3 T cell receptor beta chains sequenced from one sample in a study of post-analysis software for immune sequencing data. Unique molecular identifiers were carried by the TCR beta cDNA libraries. TCRdb reanalysed the PCR reads using MiXCR and keeps one entry per CDR3 protein. The sample includes approximately 770,000 distinct CDR3 sequences, around 42% of them seen just once. Regarding the study as a whole: Five TRBV segments, including TRBV5-6, TRBV5-1 and TRBV20-1, were more frequent in patients than controls.

For these TCRs, the target antigens are not known. Sequenced material: blood. Receptor source: a girl aged 10-17 years with multiple sclerosis.

The V gene is TRBV7-6, the J gene TRBJ2-3; 15 bases are a match to TRBD2. This CDR3 spans 18 amino acids. The J segment lost 6 bases and the V segment lost 5 bases, leaving 12 bases of the junction unmatched. Germline V gives CDR1 SGHVS, CDR2 FNYEAQ. CDR3 residues: CASSLGLAGGGVFDTQYF. The CDR3 DNA sequence: TGTGCCAGCAGCCTCGGACTAGCGGGAGGGGGCGTCTTCGATACGCAGTATTTT.

This clonotype was counted between two and nine times. The V and J genes are TRBV7-9 and TRBJ2-7, with a tentative D call TRBD1 (5 bases). This CDR3 is built from 17 residues. Germline V lookup: CDR1 SEHNR, CDR2 FQNEAQ (reference sequence). Trimming removed 1 base from V and 0 bases from J, with 16 bases in between. CDR3 DNA: TGTGCCAGCAGCTTAGTACTCAGGACACACAGCTCCTACGAGCAGTACTTC. Residues: CASSLVLRTHSSYEQYF.

The chain employs TRBV29-1 and TRBJ2-4, with TRBD1 identical over 9 bases. The last part of the DNA fits TRBJ2-7 better; the J call may be wrong. CDR1 and CDR2 from the germline V gene are SQVTM and ANQGSEA. The CDR3 is 13 amino acids. This CDR3 is CSVYRDRESEQYF. In nucleotides, the CDR3 is TGCAGCGTTTACCGGGACAGGGAGTCCGAGCAGTACTTC.